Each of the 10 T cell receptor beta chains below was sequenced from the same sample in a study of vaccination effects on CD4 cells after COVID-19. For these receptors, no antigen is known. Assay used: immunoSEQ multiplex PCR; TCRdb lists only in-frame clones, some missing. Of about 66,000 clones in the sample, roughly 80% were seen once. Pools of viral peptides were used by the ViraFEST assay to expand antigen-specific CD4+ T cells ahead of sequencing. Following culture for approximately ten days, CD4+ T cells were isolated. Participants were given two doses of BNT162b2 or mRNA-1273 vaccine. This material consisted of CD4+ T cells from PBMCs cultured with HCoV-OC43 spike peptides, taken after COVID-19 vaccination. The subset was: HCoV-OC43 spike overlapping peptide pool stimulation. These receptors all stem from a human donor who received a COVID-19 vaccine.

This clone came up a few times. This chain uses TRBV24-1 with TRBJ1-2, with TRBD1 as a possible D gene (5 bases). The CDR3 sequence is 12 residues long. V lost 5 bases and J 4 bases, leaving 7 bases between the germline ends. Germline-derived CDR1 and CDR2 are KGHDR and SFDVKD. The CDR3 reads CATSAQGYGYTF. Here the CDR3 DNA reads TGTGCCACCAGTGCCCAGGGCTATGGCTACACCTTC.

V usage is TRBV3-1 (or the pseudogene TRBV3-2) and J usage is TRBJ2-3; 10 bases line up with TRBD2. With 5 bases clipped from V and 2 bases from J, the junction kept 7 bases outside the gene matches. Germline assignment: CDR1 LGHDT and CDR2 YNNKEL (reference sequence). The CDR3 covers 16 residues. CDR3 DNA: TGTGCCAGCAGCAAAAGAGCGGGGGGGTTCACAGATACGCAGTATTTT. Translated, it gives CASSKRAGGFTDTQYF.

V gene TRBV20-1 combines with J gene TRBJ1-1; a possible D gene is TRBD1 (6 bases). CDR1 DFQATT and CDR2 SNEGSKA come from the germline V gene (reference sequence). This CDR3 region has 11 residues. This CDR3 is CRGGGPSEAFF. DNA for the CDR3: TGCAGGGGAGGGGGGCCCTCTGAAGCTTTCTTT.

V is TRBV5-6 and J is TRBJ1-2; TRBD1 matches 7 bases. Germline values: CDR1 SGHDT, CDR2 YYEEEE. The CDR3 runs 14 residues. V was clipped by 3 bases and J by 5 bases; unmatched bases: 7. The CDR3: CASSWGQRLYGYTF. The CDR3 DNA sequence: TGTGCCAGCAGCTGGGGACAGAGGCTATATGGCTACACCTTC.

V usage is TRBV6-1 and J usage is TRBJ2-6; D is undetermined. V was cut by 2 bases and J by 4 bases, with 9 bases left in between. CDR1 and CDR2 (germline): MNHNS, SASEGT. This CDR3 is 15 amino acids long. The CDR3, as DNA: TGTGCCAGCAGTGAATACAGCTCCGGGGCCAACGTCCTGACTTTC. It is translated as CASSEYSSGANVLTF.

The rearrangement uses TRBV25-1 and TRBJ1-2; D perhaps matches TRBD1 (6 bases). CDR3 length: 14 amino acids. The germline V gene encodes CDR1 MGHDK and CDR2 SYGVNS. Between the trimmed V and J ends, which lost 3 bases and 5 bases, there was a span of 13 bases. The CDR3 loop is CASSDRGAGYGYTF. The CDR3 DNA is TGTGCCAGCAGTGACAGGGGCGCAGGGTATGGCTACACCTTC.

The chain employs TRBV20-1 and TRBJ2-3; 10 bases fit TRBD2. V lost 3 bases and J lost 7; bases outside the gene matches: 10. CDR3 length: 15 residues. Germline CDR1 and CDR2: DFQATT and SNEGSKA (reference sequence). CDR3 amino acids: CSASRSSGGRHTQYF. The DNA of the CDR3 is TGCAGTGCTAGTAGGTCTAGCGGGGGCCGCCATACGCAGTATTTT.

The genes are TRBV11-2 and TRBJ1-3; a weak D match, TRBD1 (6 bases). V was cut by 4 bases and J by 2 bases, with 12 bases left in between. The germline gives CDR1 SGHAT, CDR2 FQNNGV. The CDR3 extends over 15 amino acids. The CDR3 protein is CASSWGGDTGNTIYF. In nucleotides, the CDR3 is TGTGCCAGCAGCTGGGGGGGCGATACTGGAAACACCATATATTTT.

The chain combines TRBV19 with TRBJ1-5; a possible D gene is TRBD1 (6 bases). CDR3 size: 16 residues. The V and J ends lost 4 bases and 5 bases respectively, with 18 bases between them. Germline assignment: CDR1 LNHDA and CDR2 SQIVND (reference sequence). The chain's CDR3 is CASSTIIRGGHQPQHF. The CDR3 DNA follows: TGTGCCAGTAGTACAATTATCCGGGGGGGCCATCAGCCCCAGCATTTT. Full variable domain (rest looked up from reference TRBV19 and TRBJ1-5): DGGITQSPKYLFRKEGQNVTLSCEQNLNHDAMYWYRQDPGQGLRLIYYSQIVNDFQKGDIAEGYSVSREKKESFPLTVTSAQKNPTAFYLCASSTIIRGGHQPQHFGDGTRLSIL.

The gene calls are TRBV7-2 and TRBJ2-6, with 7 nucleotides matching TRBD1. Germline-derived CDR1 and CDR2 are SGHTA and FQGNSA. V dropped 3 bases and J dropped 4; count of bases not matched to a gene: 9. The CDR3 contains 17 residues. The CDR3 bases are TGTGCCAGCAGCTTTCAGGCGACAGGGATCGGGGCCAACGTCCTGACTTTC. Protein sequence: CASSFQATGIGANVLTF.